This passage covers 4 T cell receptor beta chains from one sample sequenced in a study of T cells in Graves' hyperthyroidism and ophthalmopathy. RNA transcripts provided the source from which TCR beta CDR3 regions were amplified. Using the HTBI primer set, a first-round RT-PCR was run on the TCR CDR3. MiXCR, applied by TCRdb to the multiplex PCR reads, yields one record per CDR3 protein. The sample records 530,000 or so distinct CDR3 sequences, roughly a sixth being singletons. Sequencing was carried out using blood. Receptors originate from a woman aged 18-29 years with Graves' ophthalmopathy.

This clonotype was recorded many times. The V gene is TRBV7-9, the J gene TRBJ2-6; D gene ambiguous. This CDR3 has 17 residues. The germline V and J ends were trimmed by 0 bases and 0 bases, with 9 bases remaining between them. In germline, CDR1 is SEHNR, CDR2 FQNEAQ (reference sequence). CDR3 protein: CASSLAGKSSGANVLTF. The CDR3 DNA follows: TGTGCCAGCAGCTTAGCGGGGAAGAGCTCTGGGGCCAACGTCCTGACTTTC.

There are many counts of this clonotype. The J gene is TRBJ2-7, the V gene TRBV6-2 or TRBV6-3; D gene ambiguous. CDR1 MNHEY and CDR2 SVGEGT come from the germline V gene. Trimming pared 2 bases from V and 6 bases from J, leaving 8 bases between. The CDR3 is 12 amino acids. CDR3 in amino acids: CASSYGESEQYF. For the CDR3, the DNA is TGTGCCAGCAGTTACGGAGAGTCCGAGCAGTACTTC.

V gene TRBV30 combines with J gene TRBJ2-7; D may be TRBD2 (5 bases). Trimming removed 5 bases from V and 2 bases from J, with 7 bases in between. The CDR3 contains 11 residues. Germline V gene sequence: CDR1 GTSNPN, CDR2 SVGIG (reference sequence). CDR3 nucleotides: TGTGCCTGGGACGGGACCTACGAGCAGTACTTC. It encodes CAWDGTYEQYF.

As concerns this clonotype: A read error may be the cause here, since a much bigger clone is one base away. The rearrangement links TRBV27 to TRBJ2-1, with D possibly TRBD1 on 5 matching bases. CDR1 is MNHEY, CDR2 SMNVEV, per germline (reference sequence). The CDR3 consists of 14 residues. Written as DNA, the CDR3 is TGTGTCAGCATCCCTGGGGCCGCCTACAGTGAGCAGTTCTTC. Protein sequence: CVSIPGAAYSEQFF.